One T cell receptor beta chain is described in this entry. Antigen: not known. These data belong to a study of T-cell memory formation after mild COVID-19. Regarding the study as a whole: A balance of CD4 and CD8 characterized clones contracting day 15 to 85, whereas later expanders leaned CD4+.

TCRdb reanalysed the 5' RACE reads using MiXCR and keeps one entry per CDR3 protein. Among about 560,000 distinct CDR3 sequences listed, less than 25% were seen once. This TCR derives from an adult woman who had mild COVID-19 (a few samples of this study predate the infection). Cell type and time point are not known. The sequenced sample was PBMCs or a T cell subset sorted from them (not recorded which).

The CDR3 is CASKVDRSPTYEQYF. The CDR3 DNA reads as TGTGCCAGCAAGGTGGACAGGTCCCCCACCTACGAGCAGTACTTC. This chain uses TRBV2 with TRBJ2-7; 7 bases match TRBD1. From germline, CDR1 is SNHLY and CDR2 FYNNEI. The ends lost 7 bases at V and 2 bases at J; junction bases unmatched: 11. The CDR3 is made up of 15 amino acids. The complete variable domain, with remaining parts taken from reference TRBV2 and TRBJ2-7, reads EPEVTQTPSHQVTQMGQEVILRCVPISNHLYFYWYRQILGQKVEFLVSFYNNEISEKSEIFDDQFSVERPDGSNFTLKIRSTKLEDSAMYFCASKVDRSPTYEQYFGPGTRLTVT.